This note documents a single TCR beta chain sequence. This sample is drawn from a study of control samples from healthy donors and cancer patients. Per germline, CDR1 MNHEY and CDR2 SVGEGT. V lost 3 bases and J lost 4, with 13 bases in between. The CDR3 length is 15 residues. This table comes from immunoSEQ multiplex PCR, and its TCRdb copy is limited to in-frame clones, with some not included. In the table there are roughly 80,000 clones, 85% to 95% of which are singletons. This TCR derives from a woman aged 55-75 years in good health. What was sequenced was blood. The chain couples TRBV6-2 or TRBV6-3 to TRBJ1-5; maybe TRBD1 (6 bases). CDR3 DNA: TGTGCCAGCAGTTATTATTTAGGACAGAATCAGCCCCAGCATTTT. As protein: CASSYYLGQNQPQHF.